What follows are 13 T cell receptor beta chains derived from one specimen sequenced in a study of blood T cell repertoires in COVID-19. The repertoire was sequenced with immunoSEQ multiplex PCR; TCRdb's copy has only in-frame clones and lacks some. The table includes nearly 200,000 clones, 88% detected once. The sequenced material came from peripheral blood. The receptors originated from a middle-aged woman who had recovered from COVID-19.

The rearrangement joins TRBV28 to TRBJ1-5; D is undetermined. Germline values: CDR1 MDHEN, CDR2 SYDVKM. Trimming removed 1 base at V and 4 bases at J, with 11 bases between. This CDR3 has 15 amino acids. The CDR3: CASSLYSDLNQPQHF. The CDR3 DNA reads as TGTGCCAGCAGTTTATACTCCGATCTTAATCAGCCCCAGCATTTT.

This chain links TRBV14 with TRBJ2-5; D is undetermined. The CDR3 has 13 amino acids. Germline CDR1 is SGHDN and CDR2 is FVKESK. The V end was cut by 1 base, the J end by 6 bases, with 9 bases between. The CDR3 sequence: CASSQGQAQTQYF. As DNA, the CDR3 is TGTGCCAGCAGCCAAGGGCAGGCCCAGACCCAGTACTTC.

CDR3 DNA sequence: TGCGCCAGCAGCCAAGATCGGGGCGGGAGGAGCTATGAGCAGTTCTTC. As protein: CASSQDRGGRSYEQFF. The rearrangement joins TRBV4-1 to TRBJ2-1, with 8 bases matching TRBD2. Trimming at V came to 0 bases and at J to 8 bases, leaving 9 bases not matched to a gene. CDR3 length equals 16 residues. Germline lookup yields CDR1 MGHRA and CDR2 YSYEKL.

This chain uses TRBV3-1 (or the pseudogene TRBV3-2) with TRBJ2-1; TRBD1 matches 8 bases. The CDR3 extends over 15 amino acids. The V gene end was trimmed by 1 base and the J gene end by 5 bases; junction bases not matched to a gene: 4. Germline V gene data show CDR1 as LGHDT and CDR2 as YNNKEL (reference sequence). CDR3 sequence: CASSQGDRKNNEQFF. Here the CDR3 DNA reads TGTGCCAGCAGCCAAGGGGACAGGAAAAACAATGAGCAGTTCTTC.

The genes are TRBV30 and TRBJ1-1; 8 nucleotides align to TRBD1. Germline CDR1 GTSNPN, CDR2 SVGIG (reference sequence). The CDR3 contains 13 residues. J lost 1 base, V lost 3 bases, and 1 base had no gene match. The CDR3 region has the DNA TGTGCCTGGAGAGGACAGGGGAACACTGAAGCTTTCTTT. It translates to CAWRGQGNTEAFF.

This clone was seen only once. Here the CDR3 reads CASRRMGGDTQYF. DNA of the CDR3: TGTGCCAGCCGACGGATGGGAGGAGATACGCAGTATTTT. This chain links TRBV12-3 or TRBV12-4 with TRBJ2-3, with D perhaps TRBD2 (6 bases). CDR3 length: 13 amino acids. The V gene lost 8 bases and the J gene lost 5 bases, with 14 bases spanning the gap.

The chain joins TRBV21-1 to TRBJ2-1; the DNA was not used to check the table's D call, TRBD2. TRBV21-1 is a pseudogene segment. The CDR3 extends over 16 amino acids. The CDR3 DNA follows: TGTGCCAGCAGCCCACGGACTAGCGGGAACTACAATGAGCAGTTCTTC. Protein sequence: CASSPRTSGNYNEQFF.

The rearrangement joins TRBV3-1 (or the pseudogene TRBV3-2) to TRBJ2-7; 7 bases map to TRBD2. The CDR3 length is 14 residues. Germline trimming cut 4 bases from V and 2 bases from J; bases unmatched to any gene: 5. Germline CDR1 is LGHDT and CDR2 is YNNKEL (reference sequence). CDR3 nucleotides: TGTGCCAGCAGCCCTGGACTAGGACCCTACGAGCAGTACTTC. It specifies CASSPGLGPYEQYF.

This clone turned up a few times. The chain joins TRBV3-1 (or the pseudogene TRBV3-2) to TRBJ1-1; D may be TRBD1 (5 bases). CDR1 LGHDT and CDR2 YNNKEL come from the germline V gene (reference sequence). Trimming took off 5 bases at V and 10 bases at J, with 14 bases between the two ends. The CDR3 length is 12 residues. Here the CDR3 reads CASSEKGIRAFF. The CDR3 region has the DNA TGTGCCAGCAGCGAAAAGGGGATTAGAGCTTTCTTT.

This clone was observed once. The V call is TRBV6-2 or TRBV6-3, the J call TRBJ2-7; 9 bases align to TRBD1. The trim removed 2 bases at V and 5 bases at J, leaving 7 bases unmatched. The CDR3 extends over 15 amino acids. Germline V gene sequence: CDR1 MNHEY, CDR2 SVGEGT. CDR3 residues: CASSYGTGRSDEQYF. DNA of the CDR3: TGTGCCAGCAGTTACGGGACAGGGCGGTCGGACGAGCAGTACTTC.

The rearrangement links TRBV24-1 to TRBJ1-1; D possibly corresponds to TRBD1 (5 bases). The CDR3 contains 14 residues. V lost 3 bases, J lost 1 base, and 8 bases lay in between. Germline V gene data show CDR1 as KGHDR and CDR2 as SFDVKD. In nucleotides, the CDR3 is TGTGCCACCAGTGATAGTGGACAGAACACTGAAGCTTTCTTT. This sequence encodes CATSDSGQNTEAFF.

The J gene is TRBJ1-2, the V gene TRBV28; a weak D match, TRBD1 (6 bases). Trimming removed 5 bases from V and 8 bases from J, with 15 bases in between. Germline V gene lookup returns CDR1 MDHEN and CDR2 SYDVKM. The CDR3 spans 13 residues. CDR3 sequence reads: CASSPQGSYGYTF. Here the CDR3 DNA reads TGTGCCAGCAGTCCCCAGGGGTCTTACGGCTACACCTTC.

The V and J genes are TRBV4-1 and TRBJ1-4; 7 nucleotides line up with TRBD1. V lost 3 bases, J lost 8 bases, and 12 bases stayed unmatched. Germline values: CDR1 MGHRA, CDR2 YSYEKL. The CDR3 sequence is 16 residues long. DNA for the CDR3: TGCGCCAGCAGCCAGGGAGGTACAGGGGAGAGAGAAAAACTGTTTTTT. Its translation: CASSQGGTGEREKLFF.